Shown below are 26 T cell receptor beta chains from a single sample sequenced in a study of human T cells and chemical hapten exposure. Using its own MiXCR run on the RACE reads, TCRdb lists one record per CDR3 protein. Of a few hundred thousand distinct CDR3 sequences in the sample, more than 4.5% were seen once. Time point meaning: patch test 1, 2 weeks after DPC sensitization. Treatment indicated: therapeutic diphenylcyclopropenone sensitization with weekly scalp DPC. The starting material was whole blood, obtained in connection with sensitization to the hapten diphenylcyclopropenone (DPC). These receptors all stem from a woman aged 50 to 65 with alopecia areata. Some clones in this sample may be carry-over from other donors' samples.

Many counts were recorded for this clonotype. The J gene is TRBJ1-1, the V gene TRBV18; 10 nucleotides line up with TRBD1. The CDR3 runs 17 residues. CDR1 is KGHSH, CDR2 LQKENI, per germline. Germline trimming cut 6 bases from V and 4 bases from J; bases unmatched to any gene: 14. The CDR3 protein is CASSPELLGQGGTEAFF. The CDR3 nucleotides read TGTGCCAGCTCGCCGGAACTCTTAGGACAGGGGGGCACTGAAGCTTTCTTT.

This clonotype was seen ten or more times. The chain has TRBV3-1 and TRBJ1-3; D is uncertain. In germline, CDR1 is LGHDT, CDR2 YNNKEL (reference sequence). Trimming took off 3 bases at V and 1 base at J, with 4 bases between the two ends. The CDR3 has 13 residues. The CDR3 protein is CASSQGSGNTIYF. CDR3 DNA: TGTGCCAGCAGCCAGGGGTCTGGAAACACCATATATTTT.

This clonotype was counted a few times. The V and J genes are TRBV11-2 and TRBJ2-3; maybe TRBD1 (5 bases). Germline V CDR1 and CDR2: SGHAT, FQNNGV. The CDR3 runs to 15 residues. Between the trimmed V and J ends, which lost 3 bases and 4 bases, there was a span of 14 bases. In DNA, the CDR3 is TGTGCCAGCAGCTTTGGTGCTGGGGCCCCAGATACGCAGTATTTT. This codes for CASSFGAGAPDTQYF.

This clonotype was picked up many times. V and J are TRBV7-6 and TRBJ2-1, with 13 positions matching TRBD2. V was clipped by 4 bases and J by 6 bases; unmatched bases: 3. This CDR3 comprises 15 residues. CDR1 and CDR2 from the germline V gene are SGHVS and FNYEAQ. CDR3 DNA sequence: TGTGCCAGCAGCTCCCGGACTAGCGGGAGCAATGAGCAGTTCTTC. Its protein product is CASSSRTSGSNEQFF.

This clonotype was found many times. In DNA, the CDR3 is TGTGCCAGCAGCCAAGACAATTTGGGGCTGTTTTTT. It yields the protein CASSQDNLGLFF. The chain couples TRBV4-2 to TRBJ1-4, with D unresolved. With 0 bases removed from V and 14 bases from J, the gap between germline ends came to 10 bases. CDR3 length equals 12 residues. Germline assignment: CDR1 LGHNA and CDR2 YNFKEQ.

This clonotype was recorded at least ten times. The V and J genes are TRBV20-1 and TRBJ1-1; no reliable D call. Germline V lookup: CDR1 DFQATT, CDR2 SNEGSKA (reference sequence). The CDR3 consists of 11 residues. V gave up 3 bases and J gave up 2 bases, with 4 bases separating them. The CDR3 is CSARVNTEAFF. CDR3 bases: TGCAGTGCTAGGGTTAACACTGAAGCTTTCTTT.

This clonotype was picked up many times. The V call is TRBV15, the J call TRBJ2-5; no definite D call. Trimming left V 0 bases short and J 4 bases short, with 12 bases between. Germline lookup yields CDR1 LNHNV and CDR2 YYDKDF (reference sequence). CDR3 length: 15 residues. The CDR3 region is CATSRDRSHRETQYF. The CDR3 nucleotides read TGTGCCACCAGCAGAGATCGAAGCCACCGAGAGACCCAGTACTTC.

In its sample, this clonotype was seen a few times. This chain connects TRBV6-2 or TRBV6-3 to TRBJ2-6, with no clear D. The CDR3 totals 15 residues. V was clipped by 7 bases and J by 2 bases, with 12 bases between them. CDR1 is MNHEY, CDR2 SVGEGT, per germline. The CDR3 DNA sequence: TGTGCCAGCACCCGGGTTGGGGCTGGGGCCAACGTCCTGACTTTC. Translating gives CASTRVGAGANVLTF.

V and J are TRBV12-3 or TRBV12-4 and TRBJ2-3; 9 bases line up with TRBD1. CDR3 length equals 16 residues. Trimming cost V 4 bases and J 2 bases; bases outside gene matches: 7. The CDR3 bases are TGTGCCAGCAGTTCCGGGACAGGGTTACACACAGATACGCAGTATTTT. It translates to CASSSGTGLHTDTQYF.

This clonotype has at least ten counts. This chain connects TRBV6-2 or TRBV6-3 to TRBJ2-1, with TRBD2 matching 12 bases. This CDR3 region has 16 residues. Losses at the gene ends were 6 bases for V and 3 bases for J; bases not matched to a gene: 6. Germline CDR1 is MNHEY and CDR2 is SVGEGT. The CDR3 sequence: CASSPLAGGGYNEQFF. CDR3 nucleotide sequence: TGTGCCAGCAGCCCCCTAGCGGGAGGGGGCTACAATGAGCAGTTCTTC.

This clonotype was found a few times. The CDR3 DNA is TGTGCCAGCAGCCGAACGACCGGGACAGTCAATCAGCCCCAGCATTTT. Residues: CASSRTTGTVNQPQHF. The chain is built from TRBV6-5 and TRBJ1-5; 7 nucleotides line up with TRBD1. Germline loops: CDR1 MNHEY, CDR2 SVGAGI. Unmatched junction bases numbered 11, after V lost 6 bases and J lost 3 bases. This CDR3 region has 16 residues.

The rearrangement joins TRBV4-2 to TRBJ1-3; D call uncertain. The CDR3 is 17 amino acids. Germline assignment: CDR1 LGHNA and CDR2 YNFKEQ. V shed 0 bases and J shed 1 base, with 13 bases lying between them. CDR3 sequence (DNA): TGTGCCAGCAGCCAAGATCTTCCAGGTTGGTCTGGAAACACCATATATTTT. Encoded protein: CASSQDLPGWSGNTIYF.

This clonotype was observed a handful of times. The junction does not match germline at one end; this may be a read error. The gene calls are TRBV7-9 and TRBJ1-1, with 10 bases identical to TRBD1. The length of the CDR3 is 15 residues. Germline V gives CDR1 SEHNR, CDR2 FQNEAQ (reference sequence). Written as DNA, the CDR3 is TGTGCCAGCGGAGTGACAGGGGGCCTGAACACTGATGCTTTCTTT. This sequence encodes CASGVTGGLNTDAFF.

The chain links TRBV20-1 to TRBJ2-1; TRBD1 is a possible D gene (5 bases). V lost 3 bases and J lost 7, with 7 bases in between. The CDR3 loop spans 11 amino acids. Germline CDR1 reads DFQATT; CDR2 reads SNEGSKA (reference sequence). CDR3 in DNA: TGCAGTGCTAGGCGACAGAATGAGCAGTTCTTC. Translating it yields CSARRQNEQFF.

This clonotype was observed at least ten times. V usage is TRBV19 and J usage is TRBJ1-6, with a possible D match to TRBD1 (6 bases). The germline V gene encodes CDR1 LNHDA and CDR2 SQIVND (reference sequence). This CDR3 spans 13 amino acids. V lost 10 bases and J lost 5, with 12 bases in between. This CDR3 is CATRQVDNSPLHF. In DNA form, the CDR3 reads TGTGCCACGCGACAGGTCGATAATTCACCCCTCCACTTT.

The chain couples TRBV28 to TRBJ2-7; 14 bases are a match to TRBD2. Trimming removed 5 bases from V and 6 bases from J; junction bases left unmatched: 3. Germline V gene lookup returns CDR1 MDHEN and CDR2 SYDVKM. The CDR3 consists of 14 residues. The CDR3 region has the DNA TGTGCCAGCAGTCCTGGGACTAGCGGGGGCGAGCAGTACTTC. Its translation is CASSPGTSGGEQYF.

In this sample, this clonotype turned up many times. The chain joins TRBV29-1 to TRBJ1-1; 7 bases agree with TRBD1. This CDR3 has 11 residues. Germline CDR1 reads SQVTM; CDR2 reads ANQGSEA. J was trimmed by 6 bases and V by 6 bases; bases with no gene match: 4. DNA of the CDR3: TGCAGCGTGAAACAGGGGCCTGAAGCTTTCTTT. Its protein product is CSVKQGPEAFF. Looking up the rest from reference TRBV29-1 and TRBJ1-1 gives the full variable domain: SAVISQKPSRDICQRGTSLTIQCQVDSQVTMMFWYRQQPGQSLTLIATANQGSEATYESGFVIDKFPISRPNLTFSTLTVSNMSPEDSSIYLCSVKQGPEAFFGQGTRLTVV.

J is TRBJ1-6 and V is TRBV7-2; 8 nucleotides agree with TRBD1. The CDR3 contains 16 residues. Germline values: CDR1 SGHTA, CDR2 FQGNSA. The V gene end was trimmed by 4 bases and the J gene end by 9 bases; junction bases not matched to a gene: 11. CDR3 loop: CASSSRMPGTGSPLHF. The CDR3 coding sequence is TGTGCCAGCAGCTCCCGCATGCCCGGGACAGGTTCACCCCTCCACTTT.

This clonotype came up many times. The rearrangement uses TRBV10-3 and TRBJ2-3, with no clear D. The CDR3 covers 12 residues. Trimming removed 10 bases from V and 4 bases from J, with 12 bases in between. Germline V gene lookup returns CDR1 ENHRY and CDR2 SYGVKD. The CDR3 reads CATLDSSDTQYF. CDR3 bases: TGTGCCACCCTCGACTCCTCAGATACGCAGTATTTT.

This clonotype was detected a few times. The J gene is TRBJ2-6, the V gene TRBV20-1; tentative D call: TRBD2 (5 bases). Germline CDR1 and CDR2: DFQATT and SNEGSKA (reference sequence). V gave up 6 bases and J gave up 2 bases, with 14 bases separating them. This CDR3 spans 15 amino acids. The CDR3 protein is CSAQRRATGANVLTF. The CDR3 nucleotides read TGCAGTGCCCAGAGGCGGGCAACTGGGGCCAACGTCCTGACTTTC.

This clonotype was found many times. V usage is TRBV4-1 and J usage is TRBJ2-5, with D hard to call. V was cut by 1 base and J by 1 base, with 7 bases left in between. Germline V gene sequence: CDR1 MGHRA, CDR2 YSYEKL. The CDR3 runs 14 residues. In DNA, the CDR3 is TGCGCCAGCAGCCAAGGAGCGCTCCAAGAGACCCAGTACTTC. Translated, it gives CASSQGALQETQYF.

This clonotype has more than one count but fewer than ten. The chain uses TRBV12-5 and TRBJ1-1; 10 bases match TRBD1. CDR3 length equals 14 residues. CDR1 LGHNT and CDR2 FRNRAP come from the germline V gene. J was trimmed by 5 bases and V by 4 bases; bases with no gene match: 4. The CDR3 here is CASGSTGGWTEAFF. CDR3 coding DNA: TGTGCTAGTGGTTCGACAGGGGGCTGGACTGAAGCTTTCTTT.

This clonotype appeared a few times. The rearrangement joins TRBV2 to TRBJ1-1; D is unclear. This CDR3 comprises 12 residues. Germline V gene data show CDR1 as SNHLY and CDR2 as FYNNEI. V was pared by 6 bases and J by 7 bases, with 12 bases between. In DNA form, the CDR3 reads TGTGCCAGCAGGGTAGAGGGATTTGAAGCTTTCTTT. It yields the protein CASRVEGFEAFF.

This clonotype was picked up many times. V usage is TRBV27 and J usage is TRBJ2-7; D is perhaps TRBD1 or TRBD2 (5 bases each). V was cut by 8 bases and J by 6 bases, with 17 bases left in between. This CDR3 region has 13 residues. The germline V gene encodes CDR1 MNHEY and CDR2 SMNVEV (reference sequence). The CDR3 loop reads CASGGRTPAEQYF. The CDR3 nucleotides read TGTGCCAGCGGGGGTCGAACCCCAGCCGAGCAGTACTTC.

This clonotype was seen repeatedly, ten times or more. The chain joins TRBV7-2 to TRBJ2-7; 9 bases are shared with TRBD1. From germline, CDR1 is SGHTA and CDR2 FQGNSA. The junction had 10 bases not matched to a gene; V was cut back by 8 bases and J by 2 bases. The CDR3 length is 15 residues. The DNA for the CDR3 is TGTGCCAGCCGATTGAACCGGGACAGGGCCTACGAGCAGTACTTC. This sequence encodes CASRLNRDRAYEQYF.

There are many counts of this clonotype. V and J are TRBV19 and TRBJ2-7; TRBD1 matches 8 bases. This CDR3 is built from 15 residues. J lost 3 bases, V lost 1 base, and 5 bases had no gene match. Germline V gives CDR1 LNHDA, CDR2 SQIVND (reference sequence). CDR3 sequence: CASSIGQGHHYEQYF. Written as DNA, the CDR3 is TGTGCCAGTAGTATAGGACAGGGGCACCACTACGAGCAGTACTTC.